The entry below gives a single T cell receptor (beta chain) sequence along with its context. Its matching antigen is unknown. The sample originates from a study of CXCR3-negative and CXCR3-positive naive CD8 T cells. Study-level background: The TRB read total, about 135 million, broke down to about 1.5 +/- 0.3 million reads per library. Study-wide points: Naive cells with CXCR3 showed TRB CDR3s that were more hydrophobic than those in CXCR3-negative naive cells. Diversity was high in both naive subsets and much lower in memory cells. Cryopreserved cells showed partially decreased CXCR3 expression, and most assays used fresh PBMCs.

A CD45RO-CCR7+CD27+CD95- phenotype identified naive CD8+ T cells. The germline CDR1 and CDR2 sequences are SGHTA and FQGNSA. The CDR3 extends over 15 amino acids. The TRB cDNA libraries were prepared by 5' RACE with UMI labels. Following a re-call of the 5' RACE reads, TCRdb has one entry per CDR3 protein and lacks DNA. This sample's table reports about 120,000 distinct CDR3 sequences. The V and J genes are TRBV7-2 and TRBJ2-1; TCRdb designates TRBD1, a call that cannot be tested without DNA. The specimen sequenced was naive CXCR3+ CD8+ T cells from blood. The subset: CD45RO-CCR7+CD27+CD95- naive CD8+ T cells expressing CXCR3 (TNR3+). This clonotype originated in a human donor in good health. Some clones in this sample may be carry-over from other donors' samples. This chain's CDR3 is CASSFPPRGGNEQFF.